Presented here are 30 T cell receptor beta chains from one specimen sequenced in a study of blood T cell repertoires in COVID-19. Method: immunoSEQ multiplex PCR; TCRdb's copy keeps in-frame clones and lacks some. The table includes some 240,000 clones, 70% to 90% detected once. The source material was peripheral blood. The source of these receptors is a woman aged 65 to 85 with COVID-19, enrolled during active disease.

This clone was seen more than once but under ten times. The V call is TRBV30, the J call TRBJ2-7, with TRBD2 matching 7 bases. The CDR3 has 12 amino acids. V was pared by 5 bases and J by 3 bases, with 4 bases of the junction left unmatched. In germline, CDR1 is GTSNPN, CDR2 SVGIG (reference sequence). CDR3 amino acids: CAWGPSGYEQYF. Here the CDR3 DNA reads TGTGCCTGGGGGCCTAGCGGCTACGAGCAGTACTTC.

This chain links TRBV6-2 or TRBV6-3 with TRBJ1-6; the D is unclear. Germline lookup yields CDR1 MNHEY and CDR2 SVGEGT. V was pared by 2 bases and J by 8 bases, with 10 bases between. The CDR3 contains 14 residues. CDR3 sequence reads: CASSYGPPDSPLHF. Here the CDR3 DNA reads TGTGCCAGCAGTTACGGGCCTCCGGATTCACCCCTCCACTTT.

The genes are TRBV27 and TRBJ1-6, with 11 positions matching TRBD1. Losses at the gene ends were 3 bases for V and 13 bases for J; bases not matched to a gene: 5. Germline assignment: CDR1 MNHEY and CDR2 SMNVEV (reference sequence). The CDR3 consists of 14 residues. CDR3: CASSFRTGGLPLHF. The CDR3 DNA follows: TGTGCCAGCAGTTTTCGGACAGGGGGCCTCCCCCTCCACTTT.

The chain employs TRBV6-5 and TRBJ1-1; D gene ambiguous. The V end was cut by 0 bases, the J end by 11 bases, with 13 bases between. There are 13 residues in the CDR3. Germline V gene lookup returns CDR1 MNHEY and CDR2 SVGAGI. The CDR3 DNA follows: TGTGCCAGCAGTTACTCAAAGCCTCAAATCGCTTTCTTT. It is translated as CASSYSKPQIAFF.

The V call is TRBV5-8, the J call TRBJ2-2; D is unclear. V shed 0 bases and J shed 2 bases, with 14 bases lying between them. The CDR3 loop spans 17 amino acids. Germline V gene lookup returns CDR1 SGHTS and CDR2 YDEGEE. CDR3 in DNA: TGTGCCAGCAGCTTGGTATTTTCCACTATCAACACCGGGGAGCTGTTTTTT. Translation gives CASSLVFSTINTGELFF.

The chain is built from TRBV7-9 and TRBJ1-6; a weak D match, TRBD1 (6 bases). The ends were cut back, 3 bases at V and 8 bases at J, with 11 bases in the middle. This CDR3 has 14 residues. Looked up from germline, CDR1 is SEHNR and CDR2 is FQNEAQ (reference sequence). The CDR3: CASSFRGADSPLHF. The CDR3 nucleotides read TGTGCCAGCAGCTTTCGGGGGGCTGATTCACCCCTCCACTTT. Combining the CDR3 with reference TRBV7-9 and TRBJ1-6 gives the whole variable domain DTGVSQNPRHKITKRGQNVTFRCDPISEHNRLYWYRQTLGQGPEFLTYFQNEAQLEKSRLLSDRFSAERPKGSFSTLEIQRTEQGDSAMYLCASSFRGADSPLHFGNGTRLTVT.

This clone was observed many times. V is TRBV19 and J is TRBJ1-2; D might be TRBD1 (6 bases). The V end was cut by 6 bases, the J end by 10 bases, with 18 bases between. The CDR3 is 13 residues long. Per germline, CDR1 LNHDA and CDR2 SQIVND (reference sequence). The CDR3: CASSQGQFGAYTF. Here the CDR3 DNA reads TGTGCCAGTAGCCAAGGACAGTTTGGAGCCTACACCTTC. The full variable domain, completed using reference TRBV19 and TRBJ1-2, is DGGITQSPKYLFRKEGQNVTLSCEQNLNHDAMYWYRQDPGQGLRLIYYSQIVNDFQKGDIAEGYSVSREKKESFPLTVTSAQKNPTAFYLCASSQGQFGAYTFGSGTRLTVV.

The J gene is TRBJ2-3, the V gene TRBV24-1; no clear D. Trimming shortened V by 0 bases and J by 3 bases, and 12 bases separated the two germline ends. Germline CDR1 KGHDR, CDR2 SFDVKD. This CDR3 contains 16 residues. The CDR3 DNA sequence: TGTGCCACCAGTGATTTGACTACCACTGGGACAGATACGCAGTATTTT. This sequence encodes CATSDLTTTGTDTQYF.

The chain links TRBV9 to TRBJ1-6; no definite D call. V lost 0 bases and J 10 bases, leaving 14 bases between the germline ends. Looked up from germline, CDR1 is SGDLS and CDR2 is YYNGEE. This CDR3 contains 15 residues. CDR3 DNA: TGTGCCAGCAGCGTAGGTCAGCCCGGAGGGTCACCCCTCCACTTT. Translation: CASSVGQPGGSPLHF.

The chain carries TRBV11-2 and TRBJ1-2; D ambiguous. The V gene's germline CDR1 is SGHAT and CDR2 FQNNGV. V lost 7 bases and J 0 bases, leaving 6 bases between the germline ends. CDR3 length equals 12 residues. The chain's CDR3 is CASTQTNYGYTF. The CDR3 coding sequence is TGTGCCAGCACCCAAACTAACTATGGCTACACCTTC.

This clone was observed once. The chain joins TRBV7-3 to TRBJ2-1, with 8 bases fitting TRBD1. The germline gives CDR1 SGHTA, CDR2 FQGTGA. V dropped 4 bases and J dropped 9; count of bases not matched to a gene: 11. This CDR3 spans 15 amino acids. The CDR3 bases are TGTGCCAGCAGCTCTCAGGGGGCTCGTGTGGTTGAGCAGTTCTTC. Protein product: CASSSQGARVVEQFF.

The chain carries TRBV6-5 and TRBJ1-2, with 8 bases lining up with TRBD1. Trimming cost V 10 bases and J 4 bases; bases outside gene matches: 8. Germline CDR1 and CDR2: MNHEY and SVGAGI. The CDR3 loop spans 13 amino acids. Here the CDR3 DNA reads TGTGCCAACATTATTCAGGGGGCCTATGGCTACACCTTC. Its protein is CANIIQGAYGYTF.

This sequence joins TRBV9 and TRBJ1-1, with TRBD1 matching over 7 bases. This CDR3 contains 14 residues. The germline V gene encodes CDR1 SGDLS and CDR2 YYNGEE. With V trimmed by 3 bases and J by 0 bases, 2 bases remained unmatched. CDR3 DNA: TGTGCCAGCAGCGCGGACAGGTTGAACACTGAAGCTTTCTTT. Protein product: CASSADRLNTEAFF.

A word on this clone: One end of the junction varies from germline; a read error may be responsible. The chain has TRBV6-5 and TRBJ1-5; D ambiguous. CDR1 MNHEY and CDR2 SVGAGI come from the germline V gene. This CDR3 is built from 12 residues. The CDR3 DNA reads as TGTGCCAGCAGTGACTCCGCGCGACCCCAGCATTTT. Translation: CASSDSARPQHF.

The CDR3 sequence: CASSLATGVDETQYF. The CDR3 DNA reads as TGTGCCAGCAGCTTAGCAACAGGGGTGGATGAGACCCAGTACTTC. This sequence joins TRBV7-2 and TRBJ2-5; 7 bases agree with TRBD1. Germline lookup yields CDR1 SGHTA and CDR2 FQGNSA. Trimming cost V 0 bases and J 5 bases; bases outside gene matches: 6. CDR3 size: 15 residues.

This rearrangement joins TRBV5-1 to TRBJ2-7; 8 nucleotides agree with TRBD2. V trimming: 0 bases; J trimming: 7 bases; junction bases outside the gene matches: 21. Per the germline V gene, CDR1 is SGHRS and CDR2 is YFSETQ. CDR3 length equals 19 residues. CDR3 protein: CASSLGSRVIAGSHDEQYF. The CDR3 DNA sequence: TGCGCCAGCAGCTTGGGGTCCAGGGTCATAGCGGGGTCGCACGATGAGCAGTACTTC.

The gene calls are TRBV10-3 and TRBJ2-3; D perhaps matches TRBD2 (7 bases). CDR3 length equals 14 residues. The germline V gene encodes CDR1 ENHRY and CDR2 SYGVKD. CDR3 nucleotides: TGTGCGATACGAGGGGGGGCGAATACAGATACGCAGTATTTT. This gives the protein CAIRGGANTDTQYF.

The V and J genes are TRBV6-1 and TRBJ1-2; D is perhaps TRBD1 (5 bases). V was clipped by 0 bases and J by 4 bases, with 15 bases between them. The CDR3 is 16 amino acids. The germline V gene has CDR1 MNHNS and CDR2 SASEGT. DNA of the CDR3: TGTGCCAGCAGTGAAGCGCTGGCAGGGATGGCCTATGGCTACACCTTC. Protein sequence: CASSEALAGMAYGYTF.

The count of this clone is one. The genes are TRBV6-5 and TRBJ2-7, with TRBD2 as a possible D gene (7 bases). This CDR3 is 14 amino acids long. Germline assignment: CDR1 MNHEY and CDR2 SVGAGI. Trimming left V 2 bases short and J 3 bases short, with 11 bases between. The CDR3 sequence: CASSYAGEGYEQYF. DNA for the CDR3: TGTGCCAGCAGTTACGCAGGGGAGGGCTACGAGCAGTACTTC.

This clone appeared a single time. In DNA, the CDR3 is TGTGCCAGTAGTCAGGGGTCCGGCCTTAGGAGTAACTCTGGAAACACCATATATTTT. It codes for CASSQGSGLRSNSGNTIYF. The genes are TRBV19 and TRBJ1-3, with D tentatively TRBD1 (6 bases). The length of the CDR3 is 19 residues. Trimming cost V 5 bases and J 0 bases, with 23 bases left between them. Germline V gene sequence: CDR1 LNHDA, CDR2 SQIVND (reference sequence).

The V and J genes are TRBV19 and TRBJ1-5; a weak D match, TRBD1 (5 bases). CDR3 size: 15 residues. From germline, CDR1 is LNHDA and CDR2 SQIVND (reference sequence). V was shortened by 6 bases and J by 4 bases, with 16 bases between the two germline ends. The CDR3 region has the DNA TGTGCCAGTAGAAAGGGGCCAAACCAGAATCAGCCCCAGCATTTT. This translates into CASRKGPNQNQPQHF.

The rearrangement joins TRBV11-3 to TRBJ2-5; TRBD1 matches at 10 bases. The CDR3 length is 15 residues. Losses at the gene ends were 5 bases for V and 5 bases for J; bases not matched to a gene: 8. The germline gives CDR1 SGHNT, CDR2 YENEEA. CDR3 in DNA: TGTGCCAGCAGCGTACGACAGGGGGCGCGGGAGACCCAGTACTTC. Encoded protein: CASSVRQGARETQYF.

The gene calls are TRBV7-2 and TRBJ1-1; tentative D call: TRBD1 (6 bases). Germline CDR1 reads SGHTA; CDR2 reads FQGNSA. This CDR3 spans 18 amino acids. With 5 bases removed from V and 5 bases from J, the gap between germline ends came to 27 bases. The CDR3 spells CASSLGTWGRGLGTEAFF. CDR3 DNA: TGTGCCAGCAGCCTGGGGACATGGGGTCGAGGATTGGGTACTGAAGCTTTCTTT. The full variable domain, rest sourced from reference TRBV7-2 and TRBJ1-1, is GAGVSQSPSNKVTEKGKDVELRCDPISGHTALYWYRQSLGQGLEFLIYFQGNSAPDKSGLPSDRFSAERTGGSVSTLTIQRTQQEDSAVYLCASSLGTWGRGLGTEAFFGQGTRLTVV.

The gene calls are TRBV19 and TRBJ1-6, with 7 positions matching TRBD1. CDR1 is LNHDA, CDR2 SQIVND, per germline (reference sequence). With V trimmed by 6 bases and J by 13 bases, 12 bases remained unmatched. The CDR3 runs 14 residues. CDR3 DNA: TGTGCCAGTAGGGTAAGACAGGGATTCTTTCCCCTCCACTTT. Its translation is CASRVRQGFFPLHF.

The gene calls are TRBV5-1 and TRBJ2-3; 10 bases match TRBD2. Germline trimming cut 0 bases from V and 2 bases from J; bases unmatched to any gene: 6. Germline CDR1 SGHRS, CDR2 YFSETQ. The CDR3 is 17 residues long. The CDR3 here is CASSLAGSGGSTDTQYF. The CDR3 DNA reads TGCGCCAGCAGCTTGGCCGGTAGCGGGGGGTCCACAGATACGCAGTATTTT.

The V gene is TRBV5-6, the J gene TRBJ1-2; the D gene is possibly TRBD1 (5 bases). With 4 bases removed from V and 2 bases from J, the gap between germline ends came to 9 bases. The germline V gene has CDR1 SGHDT and CDR2 YYEEEE. This CDR3 is 13 amino acids long. DNA of the CDR3: TGTGCCAGCAGCCGGACACCCAACTATGGCTACACCTTC. Its protein product is CASSRTPNYGYTF.

The V call is TRBV27, the J call TRBJ2-2, with a weak D call TRBD1 (6 bases). This CDR3 comprises 16 residues. V was trimmed by 0 bases and J by 4 bases, leaving 12 bases between them. CDR1 and CDR2 (germline): MNHEY, SMNVEV (reference sequence). CDR3 loop: CASSLSGTLFTGELFF. The CDR3 DNA reads as TGTGCCAGCAGTTTATCGGGGACACTTTTCACCGGGGAGCTGTTTTTT.

This chain links TRBV19 with TRBJ1-1, with 8 bases fitting TRBD1. V lost 3 bases to trimming and J lost 5 bases; unmatched junction nucleotides: 2. This CDR3 has 13 amino acids. Germline CDR1 and CDR2: LNHDA and SQIVND (reference sequence). The CDR3 loop reads CASSIGQGTEAFF. DNA of the CDR3: TGTGCCAGTAGTATCGGACAGGGTACTGAAGCTTTCTTT. The full variable domain, with the rest looked up from reference TRBV19 and TRBJ1-1, is DGGITQSPKYLFRKEGQNVTLSCEQNLNHDAMYWYRQDPGQGLRLIYYSQIVNDFQKGDIAEGYSVSREKKESFPLTVTSAQKNPTAFYLCASSIGQGTEAFFGQGTRLTVV.

This clone appeared a single time. This rearrangement joins TRBV12-3 or TRBV12-4 to TRBJ1-1; D unclear. Trimming removed 3 bases from V and 1 base from J, with 6 bases in between. The CDR3 contains 13 residues. The CDR3: CASSFGQNTEAFF. In nucleotides, the CDR3 is TGTGCCAGCAGTTTTGGGCAGAACACTGAAGCTTTCTTT.

Only one count was recorded for this clone. The chain links TRBV27 to TRBJ1-5, with D hard to call. The germline V gene has CDR1 MNHEY and CDR2 SMNVEV (reference sequence). The V end was cut by 4 bases, the J end by 4 bases, with 8 bases between. This CDR3 is 13 amino acids long. The CDR3 reads CASSSYTNQPQHF. The CDR3 bases are TGTGCCAGCAGTTCATACACGAATCAGCCCCAGCATTTT.